One sample yielded the 19 T cell receptor beta chains listed below, sequenced in a study of blood T cell repertoires in COVID-19. The table came from immunoSEQ multiplex PCR; TCRdb's copy has only in-frame clones and leaves some out. The repertoire holds hundreds of thousands of clones, with around 89% as singletons. Sequenced sample: peripheral blood. Receptor source: a woman aged 18-29 years with acute or convalescent COVID-19.

This clone was seen a single time. The chain combines TRBV19 with TRBJ2-1, with 9 bases that match TRBD1. With 6 bases clipped from V and 6 bases from J, the junction kept 9 bases outside the gene matches. The CDR3 consists of 15 residues. Germline CDR1 is LNHDA and CDR2 is SQIVND (reference sequence). In DNA, the CDR3 is TGTGCCAGTAGGACCCCCGGGACAGGGACCAATGAGCAGTTCTTC. Amino acids: CASRTPGTGTNEQFF.

The chain recombines TRBV7-2 with TRBJ1-5; the D is unclear. Germline V lookup: CDR1 SGHTA, CDR2 FQGNSA. Trimming removed 7 bases from V and 0 bases from J, with 4 bases in between. The CDR3 runs to 12 residues. CDR3 nucleotides: TGTGCCAGCACCAATAGCAATCAGCCCCAGCATTTT. Translating it yields CASTNSNQPQHF.

This clone has a handful of counts. At the DNA level, this CDR3 is encoded by other sequences in the same sample as well. The gene calls are TRBV5-1 and TRBJ1-2, with D possibly TRBD1 on 5 matching bases. V lost 0 bases to trimming and J lost 2 bases, with 5 bases between them. The length of the CDR3 is 13 residues. CDR1 is SGHRS and CDR2 is YFSETQ in the germline V gene. The CDR3 nucleotides read TGCGCCAGCAGCTTGGGACAGAACTATGGCTACACCTTC. It codes for CASSLGQNYGYTF.

The table lists this clone with a few counts. V gene TRBV6-5 combines with J gene TRBJ1-1; D may be TRBD1 (5 bases). Trimming pared 0 bases from V and 8 bases from J, leaving 13 bases between. Germline lookup yields CDR1 MNHEY and CDR2 SVGAGI. This CDR3 comprises 14 residues. The CDR3 coding sequence is TGTGCCAGCAGTTACTCGTGGACACTTAAGGAAGCTTTCTTT. Translating it yields CASSYSWTLKEAFF.

This clone showed up just a few times. This rearrangement joins TRBV29-1 to TRBJ2-1; 7 bases line up with TRBD1. CDR3 length equals 14 residues. Trimming at V came to 6 bases and at J to 12 bases, leaving 17 bases not matched to a gene. Germline V gene lookup returns CDR1 SQVTM and CDR2 ANQGSEA. The CDR3 DNA sequence: TGCAGCGTCTCTCAGGGACAGCTTATTTTGGGGCAGTTCTTC. Residues: CSVSQGQLILGQFF.

This clone has a single count. V and J are TRBV10-3 and TRBJ2-7, with 9 bases that match TRBD2. V trimming: 0 bases; J trimming: 5 bases; junction bases outside the gene matches: 20. The length of the CDR3 is 20 residues. Germline V lookup: CDR1 ENHRY, CDR2 SYGVKD. CDR3 sequence (DNA): TGTGCCATCAGTGAGTCGGTGGCGCGTAGCGGGGGCCCTCCTCCCCACGAGCAGTACTTC. Residues: CAISESVARSGGPPPHEQYF.

The chain uses TRBV7-9 and TRBJ2-7, with a tentative D call TRBD1 (5 bases). The V gene's germline CDR1 is SEHNR and CDR2 FQNEAQ (reference sequence). CDR3 length equals 14 residues. Trimming shortened V by 1 base and J by 0 bases, and 7 bases separated the two germline ends. The CDR3 bases are TGTGCCAGCAGCTTAGGGGGCAACTCCTACGAGCAGTACTTC. Protein product: CASSLGGNSYEQYF.

The chain combines TRBV9 with TRBJ1-5; the match to TRBD1 covers 9 bases. The ends lost 4 bases at V and 6 bases at J; junction bases unmatched: 5. Germline loops: CDR1 SGDLS, CDR2 YYNGEE. The CDR3 is made up of 14 amino acids. This CDR3 is CASSPDRGGQPQHF. The DNA of the CDR3 is TGTGCCAGCAGCCCCGACAGGGGGGGTCAGCCCCAGCATTTT.

This rearrangement joins TRBV6-5 to TRBJ2-3, with D possibly matching TRBD2 (5 bases). The CDR3 length is 15 residues. V was clipped by 8 bases and J by 4 bases, with 19 bases between them. Germline V gene lookup returns CDR1 MNHEY and CDR2 SVGAGI. The CDR3 protein is CASSLRSEGSDTQYF. CDR3 bases: TGTGCCAGCTCCCTCCGGTCAGAGGGCTCAGATACGCAGTATTTT.

This chain links TRBV7-2 with TRBJ1-2, with no clear D. This CDR3 comprises 13 residues. The ends were cut back, 5 bases at V and 6 bases at J, with 13 bases in the middle. The V gene's germline CDR1 is SGHTA and CDR2 FQGNSA. The CDR3 DNA sequence: TGTGCCAGCAGCCTTGGGCGATGGGATGGCTACACCTTC. This encodes CASSLGRWDGYTF.

The chain links TRBV11-2 to TRBJ2-7; 8 bases agree with TRBD1. CDR3 size: 12 residues. Germline V gene data show CDR1 as SGHAT and CDR2 as FQNNGV. Trimming removed 5 bases from V and 5 bases from J; junction bases left unmatched: 2. This CDR3 reads CASSVDRDEQYF. The CDR3 region has the DNA TGTGCCAGCAGCGTGGACAGGGACGAGCAGTACTTC.

The chain uses TRBV7-2 and TRBJ2-7; 8 bases align to TRBD2. V dropped 2 bases and J dropped 4; count of bases not matched to a gene: 10. CDR1 is SGHTA, CDR2 FQGNSA, per germline. The length of the CDR3 is 16 residues. CDR3 DNA sequence: TGTGCCAGCAGCTTAAGTTCCGCGGGGGGAAGGTACGAGCAGTACTTC. Translated: CASSLSSAGGRYEQYF.

This clone was recorded once. The J gene is TRBJ1-1, the V gene TRBV5-8, with unresolved D. CDR3 length equals 11 residues. The germline V gene has CDR1 SGHTS and CDR2 YDEGEE. V was shortened by 0 bases and J by 11 bases, with 8 bases between the two germline ends. The CDR3 is CASSLGIRAFF. The CDR3 DNA sequence: TGTGCCAGCAGCTTGGGGATCAGGGCTTTCTTT.

This clone has just one count. J is TRBJ1-2 and V is TRBV6-1; D may be TRBD1 (5 bases). The CDR3 loop spans 17 amino acids. Deletions cut 4 bases from V and 0 bases from J, with 18 bases between. CDR1 and CDR2 from the germline V gene are MNHNS and SASEGT. CDR3 sequence (DNA): TGTGCCAGCAGTGGCCCCTCAGGGACTCAAACTAACTATGGCTACACCTTC. Its translation is CASSGPSGTQTNYGYTF.

The V gene is TRBV4-1, the J gene TRBJ1-2, with D unresolved. Trimming shortened V by 0 bases and J by 3 bases, and 11 bases separated the two germline ends. This CDR3 spans 15 amino acids. Germline lookup yields CDR1 MGHRA and CDR2 YSYEKL. The CDR3 DNA reads TGCGCCAGCAGCCAAGATCCCAATACACACTATGGCTACACCTTC. Amino acids: CASSQDPNTHYGYTF.

The chain employs TRBV18 and TRBJ2-1; D perhaps matches TRBD1 (7 bases). Germline V gene sequence: CDR1 KGHSH, CDR2 LQKENI. V lost 2 bases and J lost 9, with 20 bases in between. The CDR3 has 16 residues. CDR3: CASSPSGVKAGGEQFF. The CDR3 nucleotides are TGTGCCAGCTCACCATCGGGGGTGAAGGCAGGGGGTGAGCAGTTCTTC.

This chain connects TRBV27 to TRBJ1-2; D is undetermined. Trimming removed 0 bases from V and 6 bases from J, with 8 bases in between. The germline V gene encodes CDR1 MNHEY and CDR2 SMNVEV (reference sequence). The CDR3 has 13 amino acids. The CDR3 DNA is TGTGCCAGCAGTTTATCGGCCGTGAATGGCTACACCTTC. Protein sequence: CASSLSAVNGYTF.

The count of this clone is one. The CDR3 bases are TGTGCCAGCAGCTTGGGACTAGCGGGGGCCACAGATACGCAGTATTTT. As protein: CASSLGLAGATDTQYF. The rearrangement links TRBV7-3 to TRBJ2-3; 14 nucleotides align to TRBD2. With V trimmed by 3 bases and J by 2 bases, 1 base remained unmatched. The germline V gene encodes CDR1 SGHTA and CDR2 FQGTGA. CDR3 size: 16 residues.

The chain joins TRBV6-6 to TRBJ1-2; maybe TRBD1 (6 bases). This CDR3 spans 13 amino acids. From germline, CDR1 is MNHNY and CDR2 SVGAGI (reference sequence). The ends were cut back, 6 bases at V and 4 bases at J, with 12 bases in the middle. The CDR3 region is CASSPGGLYGYTF. The CDR3, as DNA: TGTGCCAGCAGCCCCGGGGGGCTCTATGGCTACACCTTC.